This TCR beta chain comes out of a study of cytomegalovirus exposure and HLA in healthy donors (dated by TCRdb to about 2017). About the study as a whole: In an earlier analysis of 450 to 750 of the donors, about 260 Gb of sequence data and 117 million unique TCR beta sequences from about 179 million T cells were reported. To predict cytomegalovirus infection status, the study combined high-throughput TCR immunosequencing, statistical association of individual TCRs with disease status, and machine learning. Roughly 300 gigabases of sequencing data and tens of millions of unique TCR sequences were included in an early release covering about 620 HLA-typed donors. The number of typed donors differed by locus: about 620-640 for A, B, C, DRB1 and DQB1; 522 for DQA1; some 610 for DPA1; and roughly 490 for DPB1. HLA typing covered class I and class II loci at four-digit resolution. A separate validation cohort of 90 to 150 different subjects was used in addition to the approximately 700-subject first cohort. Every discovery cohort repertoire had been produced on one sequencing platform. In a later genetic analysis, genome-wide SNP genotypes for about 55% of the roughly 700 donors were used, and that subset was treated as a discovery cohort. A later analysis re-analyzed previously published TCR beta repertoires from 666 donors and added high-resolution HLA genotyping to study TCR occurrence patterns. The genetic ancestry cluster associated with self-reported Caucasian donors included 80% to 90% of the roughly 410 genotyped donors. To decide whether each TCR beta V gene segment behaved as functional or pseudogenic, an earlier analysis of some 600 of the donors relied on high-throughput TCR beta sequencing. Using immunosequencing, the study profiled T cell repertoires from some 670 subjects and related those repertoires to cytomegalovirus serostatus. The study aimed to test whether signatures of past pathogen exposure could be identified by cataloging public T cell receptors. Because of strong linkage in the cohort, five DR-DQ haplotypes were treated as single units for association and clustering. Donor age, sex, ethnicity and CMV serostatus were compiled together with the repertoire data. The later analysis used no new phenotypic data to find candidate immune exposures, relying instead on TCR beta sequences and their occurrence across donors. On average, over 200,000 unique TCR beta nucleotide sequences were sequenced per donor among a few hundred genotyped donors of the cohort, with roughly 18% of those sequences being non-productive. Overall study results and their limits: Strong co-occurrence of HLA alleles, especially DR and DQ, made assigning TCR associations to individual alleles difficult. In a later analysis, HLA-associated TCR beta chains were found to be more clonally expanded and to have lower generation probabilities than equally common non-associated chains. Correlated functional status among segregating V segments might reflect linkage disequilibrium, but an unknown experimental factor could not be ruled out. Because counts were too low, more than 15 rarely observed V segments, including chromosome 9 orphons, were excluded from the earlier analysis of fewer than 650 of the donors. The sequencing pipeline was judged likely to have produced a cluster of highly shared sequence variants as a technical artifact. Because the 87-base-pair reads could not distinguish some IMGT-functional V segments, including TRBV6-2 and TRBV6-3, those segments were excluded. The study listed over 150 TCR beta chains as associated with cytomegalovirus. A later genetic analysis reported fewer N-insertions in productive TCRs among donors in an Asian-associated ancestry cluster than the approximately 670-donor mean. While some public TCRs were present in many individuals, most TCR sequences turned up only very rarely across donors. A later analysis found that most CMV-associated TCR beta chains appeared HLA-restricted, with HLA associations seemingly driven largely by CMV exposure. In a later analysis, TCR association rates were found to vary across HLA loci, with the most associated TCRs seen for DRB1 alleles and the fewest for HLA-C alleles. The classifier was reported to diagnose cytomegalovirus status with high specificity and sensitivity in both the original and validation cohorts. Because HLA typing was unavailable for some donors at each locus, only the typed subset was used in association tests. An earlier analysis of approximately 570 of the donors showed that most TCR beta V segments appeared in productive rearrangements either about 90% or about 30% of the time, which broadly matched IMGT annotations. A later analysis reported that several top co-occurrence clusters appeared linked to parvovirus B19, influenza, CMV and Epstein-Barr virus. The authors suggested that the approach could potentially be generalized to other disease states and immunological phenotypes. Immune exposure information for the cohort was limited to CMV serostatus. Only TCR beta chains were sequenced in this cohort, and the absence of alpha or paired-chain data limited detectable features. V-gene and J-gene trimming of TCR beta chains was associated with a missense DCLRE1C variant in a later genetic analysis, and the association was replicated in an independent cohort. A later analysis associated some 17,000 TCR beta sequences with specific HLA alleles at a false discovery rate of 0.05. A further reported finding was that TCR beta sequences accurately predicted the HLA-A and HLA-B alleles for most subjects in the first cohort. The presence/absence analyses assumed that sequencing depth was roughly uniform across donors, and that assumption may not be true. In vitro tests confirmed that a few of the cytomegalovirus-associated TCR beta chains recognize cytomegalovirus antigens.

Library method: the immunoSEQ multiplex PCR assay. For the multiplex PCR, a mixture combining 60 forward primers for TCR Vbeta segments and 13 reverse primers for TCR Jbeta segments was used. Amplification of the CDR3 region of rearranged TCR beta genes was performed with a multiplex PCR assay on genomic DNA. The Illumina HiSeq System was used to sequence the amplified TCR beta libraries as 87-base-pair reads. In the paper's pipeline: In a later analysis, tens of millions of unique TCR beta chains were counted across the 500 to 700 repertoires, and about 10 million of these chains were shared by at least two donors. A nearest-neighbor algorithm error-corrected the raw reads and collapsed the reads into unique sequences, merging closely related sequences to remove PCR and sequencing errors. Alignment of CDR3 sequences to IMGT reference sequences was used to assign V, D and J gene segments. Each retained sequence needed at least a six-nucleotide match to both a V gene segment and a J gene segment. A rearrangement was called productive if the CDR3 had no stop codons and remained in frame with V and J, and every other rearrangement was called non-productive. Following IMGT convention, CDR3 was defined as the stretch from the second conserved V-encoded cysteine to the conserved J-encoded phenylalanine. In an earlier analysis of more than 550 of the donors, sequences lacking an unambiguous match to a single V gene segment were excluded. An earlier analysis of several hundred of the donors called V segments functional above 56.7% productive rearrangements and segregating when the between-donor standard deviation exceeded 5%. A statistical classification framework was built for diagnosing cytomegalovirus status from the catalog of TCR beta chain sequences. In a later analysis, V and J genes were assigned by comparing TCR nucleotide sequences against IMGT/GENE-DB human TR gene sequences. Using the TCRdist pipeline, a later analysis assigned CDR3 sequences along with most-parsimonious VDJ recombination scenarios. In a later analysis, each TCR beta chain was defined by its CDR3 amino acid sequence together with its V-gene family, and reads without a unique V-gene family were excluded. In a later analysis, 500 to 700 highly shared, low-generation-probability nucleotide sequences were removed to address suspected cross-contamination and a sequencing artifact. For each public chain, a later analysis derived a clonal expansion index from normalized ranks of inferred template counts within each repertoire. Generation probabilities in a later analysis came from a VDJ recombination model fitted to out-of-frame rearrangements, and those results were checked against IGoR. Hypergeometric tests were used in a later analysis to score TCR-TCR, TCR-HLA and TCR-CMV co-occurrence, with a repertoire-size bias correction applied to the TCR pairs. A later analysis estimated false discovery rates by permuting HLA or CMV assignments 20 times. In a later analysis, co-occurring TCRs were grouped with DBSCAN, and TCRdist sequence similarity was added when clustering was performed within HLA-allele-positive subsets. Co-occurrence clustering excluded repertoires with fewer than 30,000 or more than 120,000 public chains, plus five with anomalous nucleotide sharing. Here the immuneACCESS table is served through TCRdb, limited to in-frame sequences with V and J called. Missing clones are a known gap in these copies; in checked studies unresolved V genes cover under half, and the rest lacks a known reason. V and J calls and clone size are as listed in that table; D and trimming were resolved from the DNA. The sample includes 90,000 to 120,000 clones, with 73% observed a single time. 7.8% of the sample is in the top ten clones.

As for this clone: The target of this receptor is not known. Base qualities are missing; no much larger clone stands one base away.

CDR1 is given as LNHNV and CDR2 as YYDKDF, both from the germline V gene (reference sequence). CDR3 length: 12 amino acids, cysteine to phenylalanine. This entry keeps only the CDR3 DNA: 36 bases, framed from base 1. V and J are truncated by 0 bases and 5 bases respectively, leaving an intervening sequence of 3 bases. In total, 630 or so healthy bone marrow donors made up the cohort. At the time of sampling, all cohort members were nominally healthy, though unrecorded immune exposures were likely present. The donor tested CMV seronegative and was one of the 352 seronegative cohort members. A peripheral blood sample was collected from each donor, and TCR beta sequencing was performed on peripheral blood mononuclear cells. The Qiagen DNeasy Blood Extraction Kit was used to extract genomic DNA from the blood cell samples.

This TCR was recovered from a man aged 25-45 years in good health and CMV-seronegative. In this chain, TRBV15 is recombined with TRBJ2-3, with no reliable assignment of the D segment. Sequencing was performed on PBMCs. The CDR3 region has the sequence CATSRDRDTQYF. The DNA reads TGTGCCACCAGCAGAGATCGAGATACGCAGTATTTT.